One T cell receptor (beta chain) is described in this entry. This specimen comes from a study of T cell changes during pregnancy in multiple sclerosis. The CDR3 loop spans 15 amino acids. V was pared by 4 bases and J by 4 bases, with 16 bases between. Germline V gene lookup returns CDR1 LGHNA and CDR2 YSLEER. The repertoire was sequenced with immunoSEQ multiplex PCR; TCRdb's copy has only in-frame clones and lacks some. The repertoire holds 50,000 to 70,000 clones, roughly nine tenths seen once, with 1% to 1.5% in the top ten. The rearrangement uses TRBV4-3 and TRBJ2-5; possible D gene TRBD2, 6 bases. The sequences come from peripheral blood, collected after pregnancy. This TCR derives from a female donor in good health, enrolled as a control in a pregnancy study. The DNA of the CDR3 is TGCGCCAGCAGCCCCCACGCGGGGCGATCAGAGACCCAGTACTTC. As protein: CASSPHAGRSETQYF.